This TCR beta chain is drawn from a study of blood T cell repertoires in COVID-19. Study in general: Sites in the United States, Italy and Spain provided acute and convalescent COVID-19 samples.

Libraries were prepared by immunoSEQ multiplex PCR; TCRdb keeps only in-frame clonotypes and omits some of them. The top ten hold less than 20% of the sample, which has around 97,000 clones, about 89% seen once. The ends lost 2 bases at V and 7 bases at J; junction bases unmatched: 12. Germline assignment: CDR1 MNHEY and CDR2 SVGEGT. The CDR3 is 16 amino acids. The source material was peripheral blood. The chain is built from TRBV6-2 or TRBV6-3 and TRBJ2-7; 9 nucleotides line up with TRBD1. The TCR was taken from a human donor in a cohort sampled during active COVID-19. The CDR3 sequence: CASSYLQGAVSQEQYF. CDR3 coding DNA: TGTGCCAGCAGTTACCTACAGGGGGCGGTCAGCCAGGAGCAGTACTTC.